This T cell receptor (beta chain) derives from a study of CD8 T cells in Susac syndrome (dated by TCRdb to the late 2010s). Some background on the complete study: Repertoire sequencing was used to test whether CD8+ T cell activation and differentiation in Susac syndrome was antigen driven.

Findings and caveats that apply to the study as a whole: The number of individuals in the TCR sequencing and HLA analysis was acknowledged as relatively small.

RNA was extracted with the RNeasy kit and about 0.5 to 1 ug was reverse transcribed using random hexamers. The immunoSEQ multiplex PCR assay, which covers 54 Vbeta and 13 Jbeta segments, was used to amplify TCR beta CDR3 regions. Bias from PCR amplification was corrected by using a synthetic template baseline for primer optimization and for computational correction. Per the source publication's procedure: Reads were annotated to V, D and J genes per IMGT and analyzed with immunoSEQ Analyzer, keeping only productive sequences. To calculate clonality, Shannon entropy was normalized by log2 of the number of productive unique sequences and then subtracted from one. For each patient and control, public and private clones were evaluated within the 100 most prevalent clones. Clones were defined as Susac-specific when absent from the healthy and MS cohorts, from about 1,100 published viral clones and from other ImmuneACCESS disease sequences. TCRdb reprocessing: public reads trimmed at Q25 with fastp, clones called with MiXCR, in-frame beta chains kept. Each entry merges the rows of one CDR3 protein and shows their most common DNA and genes. TCRdb, not the original authors, processed these V and J calls. The sample data list about 200,000 distinct CDR3 sequences, and just under 95% of these were observed just once. Of the sample, approximately 0.081% is held by the ten largest clones.

This clonotype was counted a single time. Its antigen remains unidentified. The sample holds no much larger clone one base away, and base qualities are not on file. A lone read is weak support. CDR1 and CDR2, per the germline V gene (reference sequence), are GTSNPN and SVGIG. For this chain, trimming is 8 bases at the V end and 6 bases at the J end, and the number of junction bases without a gene match is 5. The CDR3 numbers 12 residues from cysteine through phenylalanine. Only CDR3 DNA remains: 36 bases, in frame from the first base. Peripheral blood CD8+ and CD4+ T cells from healthy donors, Susac syndrome patients and multiple sclerosis patients were profiled using high-throughput TCR beta sequencing. The multiple sclerosis controls were treatment-naive patients who had stable or active relapsing-remitting disease and met the revised McDonald criteria. Bulk CD8+ and CD4+ T cells were purified by magnetic negative isolation, while CD8+ TEMRA cells were enriched using FACS. Blood was collected in EDTA tubes and processed within 24 hours, with PBMCs isolated through density gradient centrifugation. PBMCs intended for TCR sequencing were cryopreserved in liquid nitrogen and were subsequently thawed in a 37 degrees C water bath. The sorted or isolated CD4+, CD8+ and CD8+ TEMRA cells had a purity of 90% or higher.

The sample taken for sequencing was CD4+ T cells from PBMCs. The rearranged chain carries TRBV30 and TRBJ2-1, with 9 middle bases fitting TRBD1. The sequence was collected from a human donor with multiple sclerosis. The DNA sequence is as follows: TGTGCCAGTACAGGGGGCCGCAATGAGCAGTTCTTC. Its product reads: CASTGGRNEQFF. Supplemented by the reference TRBV30 and TRBJ2-1 proteins around the CDR3, the complete variable domain is SQTIHQWPATLVQPVGSPLSLECTVEGTSNPNLYWYRQAAGRGLQLLFYSVGIGQISSEVPQNLSASRPQDRQFILSSKKLLLSDSGFYLCASTGGRNEQFFGPGTRLTVL.